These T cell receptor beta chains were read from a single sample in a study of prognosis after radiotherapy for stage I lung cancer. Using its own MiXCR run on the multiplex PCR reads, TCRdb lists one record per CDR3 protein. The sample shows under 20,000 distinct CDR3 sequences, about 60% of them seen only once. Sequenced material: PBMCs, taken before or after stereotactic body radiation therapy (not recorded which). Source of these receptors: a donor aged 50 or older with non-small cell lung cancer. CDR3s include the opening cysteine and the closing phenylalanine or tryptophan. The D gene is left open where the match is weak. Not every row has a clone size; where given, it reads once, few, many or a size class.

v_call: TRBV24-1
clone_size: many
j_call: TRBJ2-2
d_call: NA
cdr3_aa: CATSGEGVGELFF
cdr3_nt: TGTGCCACCAGTGGTGAGGGTGTCGGGGAGCTGTTTTTT

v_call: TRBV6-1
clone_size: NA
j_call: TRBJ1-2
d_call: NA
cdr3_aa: CASKQARSYNF
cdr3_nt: TGTGCCAGCAAGCAGGCTAGGAGCTACAACTTC

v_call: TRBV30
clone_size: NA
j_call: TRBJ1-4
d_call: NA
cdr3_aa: CAWSEGQLNEKLFF
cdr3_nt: TGTGCCTGGAGTGAAGGACAGCTGAATGAAAAACTGTTTTTT

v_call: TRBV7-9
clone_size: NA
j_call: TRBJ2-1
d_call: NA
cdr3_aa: CASSLLIEGSLNNEQFF
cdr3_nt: TGTGCCAGCAGCTTGTTAATAGAGGGGTCCCTGAACAATGAGCAGTTCTTC

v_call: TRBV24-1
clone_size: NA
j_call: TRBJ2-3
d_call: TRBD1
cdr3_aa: CATSDQPGQSTDTQYF
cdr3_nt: TGTGCCACCAGTGATCAACCGGGACAGAGCACAGATACGCAGTATTTT

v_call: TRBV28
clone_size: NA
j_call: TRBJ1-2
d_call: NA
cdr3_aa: CASSFRGLCYCYTF
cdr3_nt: TGTGCCAGCAGTTTCAGGGGATTGTGCTATTGCTACACCTTC

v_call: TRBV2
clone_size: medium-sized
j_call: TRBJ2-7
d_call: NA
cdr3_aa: CASSESEQYF
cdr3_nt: TGTGCCAGCAGTGAGTCCGAGCAGTACTTC

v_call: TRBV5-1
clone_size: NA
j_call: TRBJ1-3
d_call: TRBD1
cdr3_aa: CASSGDSGPGNTIYF
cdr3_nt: TGCGCCAGCAGCGGGGACAGCGGCCCCGGAAACACCATATATTTT

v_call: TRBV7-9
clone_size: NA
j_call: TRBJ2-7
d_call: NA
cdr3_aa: CASSYLRAYNLYEQYF
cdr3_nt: TGTGCCAGCAGCTACTTACGGGCATACAATCTTTACGAGCAGTACTTC

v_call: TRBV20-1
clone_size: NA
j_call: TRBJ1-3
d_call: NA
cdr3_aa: CSARELGGLSGNTIYF
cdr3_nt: TGCAGTGCTAGAGAACTCGGGGGGCTTTCTGGAAACACCATATATTTT

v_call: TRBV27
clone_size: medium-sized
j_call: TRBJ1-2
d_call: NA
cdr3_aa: CASSLTATNYGYTF
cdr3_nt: TGTGCCAGCAGTTTGACAGCTACTAACTATGGCTACACCTTC

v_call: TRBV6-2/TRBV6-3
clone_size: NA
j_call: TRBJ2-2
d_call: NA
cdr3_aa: CASTFWTPNTGELFF
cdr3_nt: TGTGCCAGCACCTTTTGGACACCGAACACCGGGGAGCTGTTTTTT

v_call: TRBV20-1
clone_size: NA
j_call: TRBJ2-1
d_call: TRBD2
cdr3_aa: CSAQAGEETNEQFF
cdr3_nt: TGCAGTGCCCAGGCGGGAGAAGAGACCAATGAGCAGTTCTTC

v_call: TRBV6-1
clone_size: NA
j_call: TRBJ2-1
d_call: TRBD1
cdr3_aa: CASSERGTGYNEQFF
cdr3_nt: TGTGCCAGCAGTGAACGAGGGACAGGGTACAATGAGCAGTTCTTC

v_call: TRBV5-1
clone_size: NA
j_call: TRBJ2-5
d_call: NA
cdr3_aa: CASSLFGLQETQYF
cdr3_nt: TGCGCCAGCAGCTTGTTTGGCCTCCAAGAGACCCAGTACTTC

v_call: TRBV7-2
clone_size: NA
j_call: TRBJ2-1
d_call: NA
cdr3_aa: CASSPRILFEQFF
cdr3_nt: TGTGCCAGCAGCCCACGAATCTTGTTCGAGCAGTTCTTC

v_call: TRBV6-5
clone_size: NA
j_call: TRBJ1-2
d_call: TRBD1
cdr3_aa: CANSLRQGAGYGYTF
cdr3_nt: TGTGCCAACAGTCTCCGTCAGGGGGCTGGCTATGGCTACACCTTC

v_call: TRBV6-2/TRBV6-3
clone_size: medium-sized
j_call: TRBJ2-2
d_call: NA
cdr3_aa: CASSSQGDTGELFF
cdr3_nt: TGTGCCAGCAGTTCACAGGGAGACACCGGGGAGCTGTTTTTT

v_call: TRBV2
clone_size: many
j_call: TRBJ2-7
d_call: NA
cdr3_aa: CASKDRDGSYEQYF
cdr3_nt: TGTGCCAGCAAGGATCGGGACGGTTCCTACGAGCAGTACTTC

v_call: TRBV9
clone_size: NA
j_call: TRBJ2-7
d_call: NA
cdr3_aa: CAISGGQGVFSLLYEQYF
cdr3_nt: TGTGCCATCAGCGGGGGACAGGGCGTGTTTTCCCTCTTGTACGAGCAGTACTTC

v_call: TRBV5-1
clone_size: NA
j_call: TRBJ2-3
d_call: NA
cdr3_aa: CASSLVLSVSSDTQYF
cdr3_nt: TGCGCCAGCAGCTTGGTCCTAAGTGTGAGTTCAGATACGCAGTATTTT

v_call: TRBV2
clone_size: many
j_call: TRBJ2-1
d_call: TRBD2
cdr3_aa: CASRVGTTNEQFF
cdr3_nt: TGTGCCAGCAGGGTCGGGACTACCAATGAGCAGTTCTTC

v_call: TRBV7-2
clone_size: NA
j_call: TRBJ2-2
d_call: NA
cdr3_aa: CASSLGEWDGELFF
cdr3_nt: TGTGCCAGCAGCTTAGGGGAGTGGGACGGGGAGCTGTTTTTT

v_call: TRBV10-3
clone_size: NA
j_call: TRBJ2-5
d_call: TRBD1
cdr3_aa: CAISVPQGQGQETQYF
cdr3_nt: TGTGCCATCAGTGTTCCGCAGGGACAGGGGCAAGAGACCCAGTACTTC

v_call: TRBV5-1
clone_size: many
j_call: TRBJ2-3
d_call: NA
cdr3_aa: CASKGGTGTDTQYF
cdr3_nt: TGCGCCAGCAAAGGGGGGACCGGCACAGATACGCAGTATTTT

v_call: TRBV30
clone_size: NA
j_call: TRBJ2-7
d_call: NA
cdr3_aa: CAWSPYAGTYEQYF
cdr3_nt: TGTGCCTGGAGCCCATATGCGGGTACCTACGAGCAGTACTTC

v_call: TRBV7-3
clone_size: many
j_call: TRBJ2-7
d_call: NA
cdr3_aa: CASSLYSAVGREQYF
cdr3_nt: TGTGCCAGCAGCTTATATTCGGCGGTCGGGCGCGAGCAGTACTTC

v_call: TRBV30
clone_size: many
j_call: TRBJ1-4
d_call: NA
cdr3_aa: CAWSKTGGNEKLFF
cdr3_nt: TGTGCCTGGAGTAAAACAGGTGGAAATGAAAAACTGTTTTTT

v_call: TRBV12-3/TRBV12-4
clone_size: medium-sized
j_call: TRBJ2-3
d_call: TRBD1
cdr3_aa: CASSLDRGLLTSTDTQYF
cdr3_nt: TGTGCCAGCAGTTTGGACAGGGGACTGCTCACTAGCACAGATACGCAGTATTTT

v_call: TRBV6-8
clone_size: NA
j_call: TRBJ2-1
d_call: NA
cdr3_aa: CASSLGGGGHNEQFF
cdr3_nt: TGTGCCAGCAGTCTTGGGGGGGGGGGCCACAATGAGCAGTTCTTC

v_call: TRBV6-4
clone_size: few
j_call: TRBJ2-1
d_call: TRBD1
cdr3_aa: CASSTIHGQGRNEQFF
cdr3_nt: TGTGCCAGCAGCACCATCCACGGACAGGGGCGGAATGAGCAGTTCTTC

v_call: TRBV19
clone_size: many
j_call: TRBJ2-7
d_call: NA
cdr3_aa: CASSPVGSSYEQYF
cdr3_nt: TGTGCCAGTAGTCCAGTGGGGTCCTCCTACGAGCAGTACTTC

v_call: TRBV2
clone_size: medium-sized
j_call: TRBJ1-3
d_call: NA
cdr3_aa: CASSAEGGTPGNTIYF
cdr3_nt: TGTGCCAGCAGTGCGGAGGGTGGGACACCAGGAAACACCATATATTTT

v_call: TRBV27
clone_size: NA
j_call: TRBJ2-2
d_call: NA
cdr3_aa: CASSSGLLNTGELFF
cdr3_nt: TGTGCCAGCAGTTCGGGACTTCTGAACACCGGGGAGCTGTTTTTT

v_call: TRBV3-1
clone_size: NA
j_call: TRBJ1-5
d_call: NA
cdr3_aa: CASSQDRYSGRPQHF
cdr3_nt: TGTGCCAGCAGCCAAGATAGGTACAGCGGAAGGCCCCAGCATTTT

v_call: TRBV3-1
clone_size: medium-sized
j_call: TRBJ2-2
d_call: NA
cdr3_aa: CASSQDLGLRTGELFF
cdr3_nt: TGTGCCAGCAGCCAAGATTTGGGATTGAGGACCGGGGAGCTGTTTTTT

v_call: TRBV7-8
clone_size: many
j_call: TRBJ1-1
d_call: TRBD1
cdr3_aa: CASSILTGSAEAFF
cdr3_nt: TGTGCCAGCAGCATCCTGACAGGGTCGGCTGAAGCTTTCTTT

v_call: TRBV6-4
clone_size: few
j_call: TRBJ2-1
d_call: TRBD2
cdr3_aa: CASIYGAGGPDEQFF
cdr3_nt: TGTGCCAGCATTTACGGAGCGGGAGGTCCAGATGAGCAGTTCTTC

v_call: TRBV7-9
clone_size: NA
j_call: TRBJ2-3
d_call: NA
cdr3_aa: CASSLLYDTQYF
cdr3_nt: TGTGCCAGCAGCTTATTGTATGATACGCAGTATTTT

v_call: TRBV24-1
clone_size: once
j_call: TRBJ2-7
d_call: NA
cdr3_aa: CAARDWDCTGYEQYF
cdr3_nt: TGTGCCGCCCGGGACTGGGATTGTACAGGGTACGAGCAGTACTTC

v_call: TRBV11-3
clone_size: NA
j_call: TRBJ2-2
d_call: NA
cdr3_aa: CASKADHTGELFF
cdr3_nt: TGTGCCAGCAAGGCGGACCACACCGGGGAGCTGTTTTTT